One and the same sample provided the 10 T cell receptor beta chains below, sequenced in a study of T-cell reconstitution after alpha-beta-depleted transplantation in children. During its preparation, the TCRbeta library received unique molecular identifiers. TCRdb processed the PCR reads anew with MiXCR; each CDR3 protein has one entry. The repertoire holds 90,000 to 130,000 distinct CDR3 sequences, with about a tenth as singletons. Source: PBMCs from the stem cell graft donor, taken from the stem cell graft. The source of these receptors is a human donor who donated a stem cell graft to a child with acute lymphoblastic leukemia.

This clonotype was found many times. The chain recombines TRBV7-6 with TRBJ2-1, with 10 bases identical to TRBD2. V dropped 0 bases and J dropped 5; count of bases not matched to a gene: 4. Germline lookup yields CDR1 SGHVS and CDR2 FNYEAQ. This CDR3 spans 16 amino acids. CDR3 residues: CASSLAVSGRDNEQFF. The CDR3 nucleotides read TGTGCCAGCAGCTTAGCGGTCAGCGGGAGGGACAATGAGCAGTTCTTC.

This clonotype came up many times. The chain uses TRBV6-1 and TRBJ1-3, with TRBD1 as a possible D gene (6 bases). The length of the CDR3 is 14 residues. With 6 bases removed from V and 4 bases from J, the gap between germline ends came to 13 bases. Per the germline V gene, CDR1 is MNHNS and CDR2 is SASEGT. CDR3 DNA sequence: TGTGCCAGCAGCCCAGAGGGGGGGGGAAACACCATATATTTT. It translates to CASSPEGGGNTIYF.

This clonotype has ten or more counts. The chain joins TRBV7-9 to TRBJ2-7, with D unclear. With 8 bases removed from V and 5 bases from J, the gap between germline ends came to 10 bases. This CDR3 is built from 11 residues. Germline lookup yields CDR1 SEHNR and CDR2 FQNEAQ (reference sequence). This chain's CDR3 is CASVLEHEQYF. The CDR3 DNA reads TGTGCCAGCGTTTTGGAGCACGAGCAGTACTTC. Drawing the rest from reference TRBV7-9 and TRBJ2-7, the complete variable domain is DTGVSQNPRHKITKRGQNVTFRCDPISEHNRLYWYRQTLGQGPEFLTYFQNEAQLEKSRLLSDRFSAERPKGSFSTLEIQRTEQGDSAMYLCASVLEHEQYFGPGTRLTVT.

This clonotype was observed at least ten times. The CDR3 region is CASSQDLDRGDTIYF. CDR3 sequence (DNA): TGTGCCAGCAGCCAAGATCTCGACAGGGGTGACACCATATATTTT. The rearrangement links TRBV4-2 to TRBJ1-3; TRBD1 agrees at 8 bases. With 0 bases clipped from V and 8 bases from J, the junction kept 6 bases outside the gene matches. In germline, CDR1 is LGHNA, CDR2 YNFKEQ. There are 15 residues in the CDR3.

This clonotype came up many times. The V and J genes are TRBV18 and TRBJ2-7; 7 bases match TRBD1. Germline CDR1 reads KGHSH; CDR2 reads LQKENI. V trimming: 4 bases; J trimming: 6 bases; junction bases outside the gene matches: 3. This CDR3 is 12 amino acids long. The CDR3 coding sequence is TGTGCCAGCTCACAACAGGGGAGCGAGCAGTACTTC. This encodes CASSQQGSEQYF. Drawing the rest from reference TRBV18 and TRBJ2-7, the complete variable domain is NAGVMQNPRHLVRRRGQEARLRCSPMKGHSHVYWYRQLPEEGLKFMVYLQKENIIDESGMPKERFSAEFPKEGPSILRIQQVVRGDSAAYFCASSQQGSEQYFGPGTRLTVT.

This clonotype was counted ten times or more. The chain uses TRBV5-5 and TRBJ2-1, with TRBD1 matching over 9 bases. Looked up from germline, CDR1 is SGHKS and CDR2 is YYEKEE (reference sequence). The CDR3 runs 14 residues. Trimming removed 3 bases from V and 8 bases from J; junction bases left unmatched: 6. CDR3 loop: CASSYGTGMDEQFF. The CDR3 DNA reads as TGTGCCAGCAGCTACGGGACAGGGATGGATGAGCAGTTCTTC.

In regard to this clonotype: A read error may produce the germline difference seen at one junction end. The V call is TRBV18, the J call TRBJ2-6; 7 bases map to TRBD1. The CDR3 has 19 residues. Germline V gene lookup returns CDR1 KGHSH and CDR2 LQKENI. CDR3 residues: CASSPIRDSSNSGANGLTF. The CDR3 region has the DNA TGTGCCAGCTCACCCATACGGGACAGTTCAAACTCTGGTGCCAACGGCCTGACTTTC.

Worth noting for this clonotype: A much more abundant neighbour one base away suggests this may be a read error. The V and J genes are TRBV11-2 and TRBJ2-6; 10 bases map to TRBD2. Per the germline V gene, CDR1 is SGHAT and CDR2 is FQNNGV. The CDR3 covers 19 residues. CDR3 bases: TGTGCCTGCAGCTCCAGGCTAGCGGGAGAGAAAACTGGGGCCAACGTCCTGACTTTC. This sequence encodes CACSSRLAGEKTGANVLTF.

This chain joins TRBV7-9 and TRBJ1-2; D perhaps matches TRBD1 (6 bases). Trimming stripped 5 bases from V and 1 base from J, with 14 bases between. The CDR3 loop spans 15 amino acids. The germline V gene has CDR1 SEHNR and CDR2 FQNEAQ (reference sequence). CDR3 in DNA: TGTGCCAGCAGCGGGGACACCGGATTTAACTATGGCTACACCTTC. Translated: CASSGDTGFNYGYTF. Full variable domain (missing parts from reference TRBV7-9 and TRBJ1-2): DTGVSQNPRHKITKRGQNVTFRCDPISEHNRLYWYRQTLGQGPEFLTYFQNEAQLEKSRLLSDRFSAERPKGSFSTLEIQRTEQGDSAMYLCASSGDTGFNYGYTFGSGTRLTVV.

This clonotype has ten or more counts. The chain links TRBV12-3 or TRBV12-4 to TRBJ1-1, with D hard to call. The CDR3 is made up of 13 amino acids. V was trimmed by 2 bases and J by 2 bases, leaving 6 bases between them. The DNA for the CDR3 is TGTGCCAGCAGTTTAAAGGGTAACACTGAAGCTTTCTTT. It specifies CASSLKGNTEAFF.